Below, 26 T cell receptor beta chains from the same sample are listed, as sequenced in a study of cytomegalovirus exposure and HLA in healthy donors. The data were produced by immunoSEQ multiplex PCR, yet TCRdb's version contains in-frame clones alone and is incomplete. The sample carries 68,000 or so clones, 90% to 95% recorded once. Sequencing was carried out using PBMCs. The source is a man in his late teens or twenties in good health and CMV-seronegative.

The chain combines TRBV27 with TRBJ1-5, with 9 bases lining up with TRBD1. V lost 6 bases and J lost 5; bases outside the gene matches: 2. Germline V gene sequence: CDR1 MNHEY, CDR2 SMNVEV (reference sequence). This CDR3 region has 13 residues. The CDR3 spells CASSWDRDQPQHF. Written as DNA, the CDR3 is TGTGCCAGCAGCTGGGACAGGGATCAGCCCCAGCATTTT.

This rearrangement joins TRBV6-1 to TRBJ2-2; 10 nucleotides agree with TRBD1. V was pared by 2 bases and J by 6 bases, with 3 bases of the junction left unmatched. Per the germline V gene, CDR1 is MNHNS and CDR2 is SASEGT. The CDR3 has 15 residues. For the CDR3, the DNA is TGTGCCAGCAGTGAAACGACAGGGGGCGCCGGGGAGCTGTTTTTT. Its translation is CASSETTGGAGELFF.

The chain carries TRBV11-2 and TRBJ2-4; maybe TRBD2 (6 bases). CDR1 is SGHAT, CDR2 FQNNGV, per germline. V lost 6 bases to trimming and J lost 13 bases, with 19 bases between them. The length of the CDR3 is 13 residues. DNA for the CDR3: TGTGCCAGCAGGGTCGGGAGAGACTATTCACAGTACTTC. This codes for CASRVGRDYSQYF. Full variable domain (remainder filled in from reference TRBV11-2 and TRBJ2-4): EAGVAQSPRYKIIEKRQSVAFWCNPISGHATLYWYQQILGQGPKLLIQFQNNGVVDDSQLPKDRFSAERLKGVDSTLKIQPAKLEDSAVYLCASRVGRDYSQYFGAGTRLSVL.

In regard to this clone: Other DNA sequences in this specimen translate into the identical CDR3. The chain carries TRBV6-5 and TRBJ2-5, with a tentative D call TRBD2 (6 bases). CDR3 size: 15 residues. Germline V CDR1 and CDR2: MNHEY, SVGAGI. Trimming took off 2 bases at V and 1 base at J, with 11 bases between the two ends. CDR3 bases: TGTGCCAGCAGTTACGTGGGACTTTTCCAAGAGACCCAGTACTTC. As protein: CASSYVGLFQETQYF.

The chain employs TRBV9 and TRBJ2-2, with no clear D. Deletions cut 4 bases from V and 3 bases from J, with 10 bases between. This CDR3 is 14 amino acids long. CDR1 and CDR2 (germline): SGDLS, YYNGEE. The CDR3 sequence is CASSSRVDTGELFF. CDR3 nucleotide sequence: TGTGCCAGCAGCTCCCGGGTCGACACCGGGGAGCTGTTTTTT.

This chain joins TRBV20-1 and TRBJ2-7; D remains ambiguous. Germline loops: CDR1 DFQATT, CDR2 SNEGSKA (reference sequence). Trimming removed 6 bases from V and 5 bases from J, with 8 bases in between. This CDR3 contains 10 residues. The CDR3 nucleotides are TGCAGTGCGACTCCAGACGAGCAGTACTTC. Residues: CSATPDEQYF.

This chain uses TRBV7-3 with TRBJ2-7, with a tentative D call TRBD2 (5 bases). The V gene lost 5 bases and the J gene lost 6 bases, with 14 bases spanning the gap. Germline V gene sequence: CDR1 SGHTA, CDR2 FQGTGA. The CDR3 runs 13 residues. CDR3 DNA sequence: TGTGCCAGCAGCAAATCGAGCGGCTTCGAGCAGTACTTC. This sequence encodes CASSKSSGFEQYF.

This chain joins TRBV2 and TRBJ2-3, with D possibly being TRBD2 (6 bases). CDR1 SNHLY and CDR2 FYNNEI come from the germline V gene. Trimming took 1 base from V and 2 from J, leaving 13 bases between them. The CDR3 has 16 residues. In DNA form, the CDR3 reads TGTGCCAGCAGTGAAGGGGCGGGACGCCACACAGATACGCAGTATTTT. The encoded protein is CASSEGAGRHTDTQYF.

The chain joins TRBV28 to TRBJ2-3, with D maybe TRBD1 (6 bases). Germline CDR1 MDHEN, CDR2 SYDVKM. Trimming shortened V by 3 bases and J by 3 bases, and 10 bases separated the two germline ends. This CDR3 is built from 14 residues. CDR3 coding DNA: TGTGCCAGCAGTTTCGGGACATCTACAGATACGCAGTATTTT. Residues: CASSFGTSTDTQYF.

The rearrangement links TRBV19 to TRBJ2-2; perhaps TRBD2 as D (5 bases). Germline V gene data show CDR1 as LNHDA and CDR2 as SQIVND (reference sequence). The CDR3 sequence is 18 residues long. V was trimmed by 5 bases and J by 5 bases, leaving 24 bases between them. The CDR3 loop is CASSLKSATKKDTGELFF. CDR3 sequence (DNA): TGTGCCAGTAGTTTAAAGTCCGCGACTAAAAAGGATACCGGGGAGCTGTTTTTT.

The chain recombines TRBV28 with TRBJ2-2; TRBD2 matches at 8 bases. Unmatched junction bases numbered 1, after V lost 3 bases and J lost 4 bases. The germline gives CDR1 MDHEN, CDR2 SYDVKM. The CDR3 loop spans 14 amino acids. DNA for the CDR3: TGTGCCAGCAGTTTCCTAGCGGGCACCGGGGAGCTGTTTTTT. Residues: CASSFLAGTGELFF.

The chain joins TRBV30 to TRBJ2-1; maybe TRBD2 (5 bases). Trimming took 1 base from V and 3 from J, leaving 7 bases between them. Germline lookup yields CDR1 GTSNPN and CDR2 SVGIG (reference sequence). CDR3 length: 13 residues. The CDR3 bases are TGTGCCTGGAGTGAACTAGTCTACAATGAGCAGTTCTTC. As protein: CAWSELVYNEQFF.

The chain has TRBV11-2 and TRBJ2-3, with unresolved D. This CDR3 is built from 11 residues. Germline V lookup: CDR1 SGHAT, CDR2 FQNNGV. V lost 8 bases to trimming and J lost 5 bases, with 8 bases between them. DNA of the CDR3: TGTGCCAGCGGCCCGGGAGATACGCAGTATTTT. Translation: CASGPGDTQYF.

J is TRBJ2-2 and V is TRBV27; the match to TRBD2 covers 12 bases. The CDR3 is 16 residues long. CDR1 and CDR2 from the germline V gene are MNHEY and SMNVEV (reference sequence). Trimming at V came to 6 bases and at J to 3 bases, leaving 5 bases not matched to a gene. The CDR3 region is CASRKTSGRDTGELFF. CDR3 bases: TGTGCCAGCAGAAAGACTAGCGGGAGAGACACCGGGGAGCTGTTTTTT.

CDR3 sequence (DNA): TGTGCCAGCAGCTTGTCTGCGGGAGAATTGGGGGAGCTGTTTTTT. Amino acid sequence: CASSLSAGELGELFF. The chain recombines TRBV5-4 with TRBJ2-2, with 7 nucleotides matching TRBD2. J gave up 8 bases and V 1 base, and 8 bases lay outside the gene matches. Germline-derived CDR1 and CDR2 are SGHNT and YYREEE (reference sequence). The CDR3 loop spans 15 amino acids.

The rearrangement links TRBV18 to TRBJ2-1, with D maybe TRBD1 (6 bases). V shed 2 bases and J shed 0 bases, with 8 bases lying between them. Germline lookup yields CDR1 KGHSH and CDR2 LQKENI. The length of the CDR3 is 15 residues. The CDR3 loop is CASSPRGNSYNEQFF. The CDR3 DNA reads as TGTGCCAGCTCACCAAGGGGGAACTCCTACAATGAGCAGTTCTTC. Using reference TRBV18 and TRBJ2-1 for the parts outside the CDR3, the full variable domain is NAGVMQNPRHLVRRRGQEARLRCSPMKGHSHVYWYRQLPEEGLKFMVYLQKENIIDESGMPKERFSAEFPKEGPSILRIQQVVRGDSAAYFCASSPRGNSYNEQFFGPGTRLTVL.

The chain recombines TRBV27 with TRBJ2-7; 11 bases are shared with TRBD2. Germline V lookup: CDR1 MNHEY, CDR2 SMNVEV (reference sequence). The CDR3 has 20 residues. J gave up 2 bases and V 5 bases, and 20 bases lay outside the gene matches. The CDR3 spells CASSPRAVPGTSGGPYEQYF. CDR3 DNA: TGTGCCAGCAGTCCCAGGGCAGTTCCCGGGACTAGCGGAGGACCCTACGAGCAGTACTTC.

J is TRBJ2-1 and V is TRBV11-2; 12 bases are shared with TRBD2. Germline values: CDR1 SGHAT, CDR2 FQNNGV. After removal of 4 bases from V and 8 bases from J, the junction contained 6 bases not matched to a gene. The CDR3 has 15 residues. In DNA, the CDR3 is TGTGCCAGCAGCTCGCGACTAGCGGGAGTCGATGAGCAGTTCTTC. Translating it yields CASSSRLAGVDEQFF. The full variable domain, rest sourced from reference TRBV11-2 and TRBJ2-1, is EAGVAQSPRYKIIEKRQSVAFWCNPISGHATLYWYQQILGQGPKLLIQFQNNGVVDDSQLPKDRFSAERLKGVDSTLKIQPAKLEDSAVYLCASSSRLAGVDEQFFGPGTRLTVL.

The V call is TRBV29-1, the J call TRBJ1-1; D gene ambiguous. The V gene's germline CDR1 is SQVTM and CDR2 ANQGSEA. V was clipped by 5 bases and J by 1 base, with 8 bases between them. The CDR3 runs to 12 residues. The chain's CDR3 is CSVYPQNTEAFF. The CDR3 DNA reads as TGCAGCGTTTATCCACAGAACACTGAAGCTTTCTTT.

This clone was observed a handful of times. The V gene is TRBV5-4, the J gene TRBJ2-7; 7 bases fit TRBD2. J gave up 1 base and V 1 base, and 5 bases lay outside the gene matches. This CDR3 comprises 15 residues. Germline CDR1 is SGHNT and CDR2 is YYREEE (reference sequence). CDR3 protein: CASSLRGGRSYEQYF. The CDR3 DNA reads TGTGCCAGCAGCTTGAGGGGAGGGCGGTCCTACGAGCAGTACTTC.

The chain couples TRBV21-1 to TRBJ1-3. TRBV21-1 has pseudogene status. This CDR3 contains 15 residues. The CDR3 spells CASSNRGSSGNTIYF. The CDR3, as DNA: TGTGCCAGCAGCAATCGAGGCAGCTCTGGAAACACCATATATTTT.

This clone was picked up a small number of times. The chain uses TRBV19 and TRBJ1-1, with a weak D call TRBD1 (6 bases). CDR1 LNHDA and CDR2 SQIVND come from the germline V gene (reference sequence). The CDR3 runs to 15 residues. V shed 4 bases and J shed 6 bases, with 18 bases lying between them. CDR3: CASSNYRVNTAEAFF. CDR3 DNA: TGTGCCAGTAGTAACTACAGGGTGAACACTGCTGAAGCTTTCTTT. The variable domain in full, completed from reference TRBV19 and TRBJ1-1, reads DGGITQSPKYLFRKEGQNVTLSCEQNLNHDAMYWYRQDPGQGLRLIYYSQIVNDFQKGDIAEGYSVSREKKESFPLTVTSAQKNPTAFYLCASSNYRVNTAEAFFGQGTRLTVV.

J is TRBJ1-5 and V is TRBV27; perhaps TRBD1 as D (5 bases). Trimming removed 0 bases at V and 4 bases at J, with 16 bases between. The CDR3 consists of 17 residues. Germline V CDR1 and CDR2: MNHEY, SMNVEV (reference sequence). CDR3 protein: CASSLSRTIDLNQPQHF. For the CDR3, the DNA is TGTGCCAGCAGTTTATCTCGGACAATCGACCTAAATCAGCCCCAGCATTTT.

J is TRBJ1-6 and V is TRBV5-1, with 7 bases that match TRBD1. V trimming: 4 bases; J trimming: 7 bases; junction bases outside the gene matches: 8. In germline, CDR1 is SGHRS, CDR2 YFSETQ. The CDR3 runs 15 residues. CDR3 coding DNA: TGCGCCAGCAGCCGGACGGGACAGAGCAATTCACCCCTCCACTTT. Its translation is CASSRTGQSNSPLHF.

The gene calls are TRBV15 and TRBJ2-7; 10 bases fit TRBD2. From germline, CDR1 is LNHNV and CDR2 YYDKDF (reference sequence). This CDR3 is built from 15 residues. The trim removed 3 bases at V and 4 bases at J, leaving 6 bases unmatched. CDR3 DNA: TGTGCCACCAGCAGGGAACTAGCGGGGAAGTACGAGCAGTACTTC. It is translated as CATSRELAGKYEQYF.

This clone was seen just once. The chain has TRBV20-1 and TRBJ1-2; D unresolved. CDR1 DFQATT and CDR2 SNEGSKA come from the germline V gene (reference sequence). This CDR3 is 10 amino acids long. V lost 6 bases and J 4 bases, leaving 6 bases between the germline ends. The CDR3 is CSATGYGYTF. The DNA for the CDR3 is TGCAGTGCCACCGGCTATGGCTACACCTTC.